This record looks at one T cell receptor beta chain sequence and its context. What it binds is unknown. The data derive from a study of blood T cells in healthy people across ages. Alongside a J-beta primer mix, a sample-barcoded 5' primer served in a second PCR lasting roughly 7 to 11 cycles. TCRdb recomputed calls from the 5' RACE reads with MiXCR, one row per CDR3 protein. The sample consists of roughly 560,000 distinct CDR3 sequences, about 24% of them appearing once. Study observations and caveats: Estimates of total diversity, which came from one million sequenced T cells, were considered to be underestimates. Measured against age, TCR beta diversity per million T cells decreased in a roughly linear manner.

The sample was also reused in another study, on T cells of mothers and their children. That work contributes: Nine systemically healthy Caucasian donors: three mothers, six children.

Input material: blood. The TCR sequence derives from a boy under 18 in good health.

The CDR3 DNA sequence: TGTGCCAGCAGTTACTCGAGACTGGGGATTGAAAAACTGTTTTTT. Protein sequence: CASSYSRLGIEKLFF. The chain is built from TRBV6-2 or TRBV6-3 and TRBJ1-4; D is unclear. The CDR3 runs 15 residues. V was cut by 0 bases and J by 7 bases, with 12 bases left in between. CDR1 and CDR2 from the germline V gene are MNHEY and SVGEGT.